This T cell receptor beta chain was recovered during a study of neurological immune-mediated disorders. On the study more broadly: Of the approximately 34 patients with multiple sclerosis, about 31 had relapsing-remitting MS, whereas the remaining 3 had secondary progressive MS. Study findings and constraints: One cluster of related CDR3 sequences contained, by phylogenetic grouping, the repertoires of 18 of 34 multiple sclerosis patients and formed a possible signature.

Stored at -80 C, 2 million PBMCs were the source of the unsorted libraries. Germline CDR1 reads SGHDT; CDR2 reads YYEEEE. This CDR3 is 16 amino acids long. Trimming removed 6 bases from V and 0 bases from J; junction bases left unmatched: 9. As for this clonotype: Its antigen remains unknown.

The cDNA came from 5'RACE, which used 10-nucleotide random UMIs. TCRdb re-analysed the 5' RACE reads in MiXCR, keeping a single row per CDR3 protein. The data hold more than 75,000 distinct CDR3 sequences, with about 5.5% observed a single time. The sequenced sample was PBMCs. The sequence derives from a woman in her thirties with multiple sclerosis. V gene TRBV5-6 combines with J gene TRBJ2-1; TRBD2 matches at 7 bases. The CDR3 DNA reads TGTGCCAGCATCTGGAGCGGGGACCGCTCCTACAATGAGCAGTTCTTC. It codes for CASIWSGDRSYNEQFF.